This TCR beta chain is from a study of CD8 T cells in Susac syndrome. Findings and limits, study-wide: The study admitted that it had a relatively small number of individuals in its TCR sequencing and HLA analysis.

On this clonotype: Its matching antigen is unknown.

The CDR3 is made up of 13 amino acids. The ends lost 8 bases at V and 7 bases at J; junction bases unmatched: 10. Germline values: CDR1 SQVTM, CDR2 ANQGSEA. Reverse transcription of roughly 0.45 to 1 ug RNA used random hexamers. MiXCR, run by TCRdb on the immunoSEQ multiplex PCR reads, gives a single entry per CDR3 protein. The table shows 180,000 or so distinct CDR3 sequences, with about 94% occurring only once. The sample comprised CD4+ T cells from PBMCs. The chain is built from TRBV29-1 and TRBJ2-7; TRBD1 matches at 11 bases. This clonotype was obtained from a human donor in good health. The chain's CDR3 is CSFLRTGGKEQYF. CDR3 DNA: TGCAGCTTTCTAAGGACAGGGGGCAAAGAGCAGTACTTC.